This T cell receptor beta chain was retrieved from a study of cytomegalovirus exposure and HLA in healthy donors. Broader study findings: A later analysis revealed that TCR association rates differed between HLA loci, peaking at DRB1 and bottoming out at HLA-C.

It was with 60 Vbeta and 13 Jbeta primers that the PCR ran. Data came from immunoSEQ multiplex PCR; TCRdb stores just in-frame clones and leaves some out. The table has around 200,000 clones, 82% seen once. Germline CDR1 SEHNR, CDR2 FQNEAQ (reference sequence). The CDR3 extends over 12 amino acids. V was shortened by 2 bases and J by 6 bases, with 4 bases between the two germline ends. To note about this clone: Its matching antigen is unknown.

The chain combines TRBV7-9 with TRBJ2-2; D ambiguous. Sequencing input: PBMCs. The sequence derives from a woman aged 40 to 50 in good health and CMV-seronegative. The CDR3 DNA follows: TGTGCCAGCAGCTTATCATCCGGGGAGCTGTTTTTT. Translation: CASSLSSGELFF.